This TCR beta chain was retrieved from a study of OX40 agonist ivuxolimab in advanced cancers. Study in general: Patients were given ivuxolimab, an antibody that agonizes OX40 (CD134). Hepatocellular carcinoma, melanoma, renal cell or head and neck cancer occurred in dose-escalation patients.

Some clones are missing from TCRdb's copy, which holds only in-frame ones; the method was immunoSEQ multiplex PCR. Among 90,000 to 130,000 clones, around nine tenths were seen once, and the ten largest hold approximately 0.29%. The CDR3 sequence is 14 residues long. CDR1 and CDR2 (germline): MNHEY, SVGAGI. The J segment lost 6 bases and the V segment lost 6 bases, leaving 5 bases of the junction unmatched. The receptor's source is an adult with an advanced solid tumor such as melanoma, head and neck, liver or kidney cancer. The sequences come from CD4+ or CD8+ T cells sorted from blood, collected in a trial of the OX40 agonist ivuxolimab. This rearrangement joins TRBV6-5 to TRBJ2-2; TRBD1 aligns across 9 bases. CDR3 loop: CASRTGQGAGELFF. For the CDR3, the DNA is TGTGCCAGCAGAACGGGACAGGGTGCCGGGGAGCTGTTTTTT.